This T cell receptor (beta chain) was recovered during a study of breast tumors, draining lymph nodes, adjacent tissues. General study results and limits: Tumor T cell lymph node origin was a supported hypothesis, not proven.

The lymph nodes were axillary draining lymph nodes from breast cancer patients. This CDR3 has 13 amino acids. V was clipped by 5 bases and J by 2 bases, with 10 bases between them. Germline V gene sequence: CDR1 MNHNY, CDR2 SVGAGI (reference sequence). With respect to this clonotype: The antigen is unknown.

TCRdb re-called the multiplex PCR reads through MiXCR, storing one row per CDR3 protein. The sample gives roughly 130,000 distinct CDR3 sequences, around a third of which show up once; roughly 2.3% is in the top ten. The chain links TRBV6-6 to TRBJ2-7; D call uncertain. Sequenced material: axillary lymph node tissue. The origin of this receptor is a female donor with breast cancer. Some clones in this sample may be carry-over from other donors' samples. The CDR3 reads CASSVQATYEQYF. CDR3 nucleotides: TGTGCCAGCAGTGTGCAGGCAACCTACGAGCAGTACTTC.